Below, one T cell receptor beta chain is given with its context. Its cognate antigen is unknown. This sample was included in a study of shared clonotypes between healthy human individuals. Whole-study context: The composition of the donors was a couple of women and a few men aged 18 to 49. There were three CD4 naive, three CD4 memory, two CD8 naive and one CD8 memory plates per donor.

Repertoires were generated with immunoSEQ multiplex PCR, while TCRdb's copy carries only in-frame clones and drops some. In the table there are about 1.5 million clones, approximately 98% of which are singletons. Findings and caveats of the study: Naive CD4 clonotypes overlapped across a few donors at about 5.3%. Blood was the sole source, and tissue repertoires probably differ.

V was shortened by 7 bases and J by 7 bases, with 17 bases between the two germline ends. The CDR3 contains 15 residues. Germline V gene sequence: CDR1 MDHEN, CDR2 SYDVKM. The gene calls are TRBV28 and TRBJ1-6, with D hard to call. Sequencing used naive CD4+ T cells sorted from blood. The subset here: CD45RA+ positively selected. The receptor comes from a young man in good health. The CDR3: CASIHMFRENSPLHF. The CDR3 DNA reads as TGTGCCAGCATCCATATGTTTAGGGAAAATTCACCCCTCCACTTT.